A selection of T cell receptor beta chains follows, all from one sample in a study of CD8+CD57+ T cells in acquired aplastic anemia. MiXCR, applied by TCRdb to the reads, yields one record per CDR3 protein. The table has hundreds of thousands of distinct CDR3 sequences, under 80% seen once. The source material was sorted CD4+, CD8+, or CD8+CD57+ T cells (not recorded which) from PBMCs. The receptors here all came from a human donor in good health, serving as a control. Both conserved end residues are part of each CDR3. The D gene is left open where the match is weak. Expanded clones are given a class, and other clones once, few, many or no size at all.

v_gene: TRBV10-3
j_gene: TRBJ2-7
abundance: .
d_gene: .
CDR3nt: TGTGCCATCAGCCAACAGGGCTTCCACGAGCAGTACTTC
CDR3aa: CAISQQGFHEQYF

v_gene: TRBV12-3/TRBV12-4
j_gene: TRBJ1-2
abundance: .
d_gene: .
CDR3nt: TGTGCCAGCCGTTTCTATGGCTACACCTTC
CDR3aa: CASRFYGYTF

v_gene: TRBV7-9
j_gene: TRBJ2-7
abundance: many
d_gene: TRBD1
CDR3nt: TGTGCCAGCAGCTTATATTCCCACCCGACAGGGTACGAGCAGTACTTC
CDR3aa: CASSLYSHPTGYEQYF

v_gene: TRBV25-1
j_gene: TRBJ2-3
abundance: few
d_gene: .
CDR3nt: TGTGCCAGCGGAGGGAACGACTCTCCCCCAGATACGCAGTATTTT
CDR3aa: CASGGNDSPPDTQYF

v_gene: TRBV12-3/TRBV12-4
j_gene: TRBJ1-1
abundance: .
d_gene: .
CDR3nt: TGTGCCAGCAGCTTAGATGTACGGGTGAACACTGAAGCTTTCTTT
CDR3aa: CASSLDVRVNTEAFF

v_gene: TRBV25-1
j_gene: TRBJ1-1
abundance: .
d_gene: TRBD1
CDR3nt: TGTGCCAGCGGAAGGGACAGGGGGCTGGACACTGAAGCTTTCTTT
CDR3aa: CASGRDRGLDTEAFF

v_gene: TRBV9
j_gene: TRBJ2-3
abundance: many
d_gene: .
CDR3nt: TGTGCCAGCAGCGTAGAGAGGGGTCCCATGATGCAGTATTTT
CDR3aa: CASSVERGPMMQYF

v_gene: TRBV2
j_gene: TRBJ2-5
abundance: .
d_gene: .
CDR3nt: TGTGCCAGCAGACGTACCGGAGCGTGCGAGACGCAGTACTTC
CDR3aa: CASRRTGACETQYF

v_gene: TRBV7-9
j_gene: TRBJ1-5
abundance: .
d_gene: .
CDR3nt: .
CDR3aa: CASTGRGPCTSGQQHF

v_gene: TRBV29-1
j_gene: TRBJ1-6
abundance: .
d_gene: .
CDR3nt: TGCAGCGTTGCCCCCGGCCGGAATTCAGACCTCCACTTT
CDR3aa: CSVAPGRNSDLHF

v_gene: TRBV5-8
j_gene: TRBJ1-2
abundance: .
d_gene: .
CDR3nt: TGCGCCACCAGCCAAATCCCGGGAGAAATCTATGGCTACACCTTC
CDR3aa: CATSQIPGEIYGYTF

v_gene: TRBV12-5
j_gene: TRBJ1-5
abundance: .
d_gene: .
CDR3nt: TGTGCCAGCAGCAGGTCGGGGGGGGTGACGCCCCAGCATTTT
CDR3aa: CASSRSGGVTPQHF

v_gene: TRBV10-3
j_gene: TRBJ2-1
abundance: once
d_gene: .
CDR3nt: TGTGCCATCAGTGAGTCGGCAGGGCTATCTTACAATGAGCAGTTCTTT
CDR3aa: CAISESAGLSYNEQFF

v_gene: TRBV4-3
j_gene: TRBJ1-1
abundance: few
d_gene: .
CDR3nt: TGCGCCAGCAGCCAACAGGGGTACACTGAAGCTTTCTTT
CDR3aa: CASSQQGYTEAFF

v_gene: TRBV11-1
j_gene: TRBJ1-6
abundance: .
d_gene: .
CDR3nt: TGTGCCAGCAGCTTATCAGGGACGGGAGGATTCTCACCCCTCCACTTT
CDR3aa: CASSLSGTGGFSPLHF

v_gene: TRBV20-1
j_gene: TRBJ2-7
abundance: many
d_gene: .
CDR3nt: TGCAGTGCTAGAGATCCGAGGGGGACGACCTACGAGCAGTACTTC
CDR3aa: CSARDPRGTTYEQYF

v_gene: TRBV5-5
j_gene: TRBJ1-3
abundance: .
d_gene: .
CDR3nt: TGTGCCAGCAGCTTGGCAGGGGTCGGAAACACCATATATTTT
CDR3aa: CASSLAGVGNTIYF

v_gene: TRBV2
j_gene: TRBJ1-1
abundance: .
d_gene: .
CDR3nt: TGTGCAGTAAGAGGTGGACTGAAAACAGTTACGACTACTGAAGCTTTCTTT
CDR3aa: CAVRGGLKTVTTTEAFF

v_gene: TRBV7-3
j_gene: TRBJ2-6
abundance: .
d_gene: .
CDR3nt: TGTGCCAGCAGACCGTCTGGGGCCAACGTCCTGACTTTC
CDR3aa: CASRPSGANVLTF

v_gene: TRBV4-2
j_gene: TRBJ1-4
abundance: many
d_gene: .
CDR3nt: TGTGCCAGCAGCCAAGAGTACCAGGAAAAACTGTTTTTT
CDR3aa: CASSQEYQEKLFF

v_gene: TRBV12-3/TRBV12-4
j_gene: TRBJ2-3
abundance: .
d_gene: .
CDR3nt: TGTGCCAGCAGTGCAGGGCCCACAGATACGCAGTATTTT
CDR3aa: CASSAGPTDTQYF

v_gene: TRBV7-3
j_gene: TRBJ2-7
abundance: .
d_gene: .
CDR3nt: TGTGCCACCAGTGCCCCCGGCGGGACCGACGAGCTGTACTTC
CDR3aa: CATSAPGGTDELYF

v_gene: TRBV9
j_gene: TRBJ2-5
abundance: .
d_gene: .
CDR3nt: TGTGCCAGCAGTGTTGGAGGGCAGAGCTCAGATACGCAGTACTTC
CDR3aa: CASSVGGQSSDTQYF

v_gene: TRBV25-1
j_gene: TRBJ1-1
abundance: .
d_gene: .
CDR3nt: TGTGCCAGCACCTGGGGGGCCACTGAAGCTTTCTTT
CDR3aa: CASTWGATEAFF

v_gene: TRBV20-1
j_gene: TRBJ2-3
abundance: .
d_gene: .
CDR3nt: TGCAGTGCAAGAACAGCCGGCCCGAACACGCAGTATTTT
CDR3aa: CSARTAGPNTQYF

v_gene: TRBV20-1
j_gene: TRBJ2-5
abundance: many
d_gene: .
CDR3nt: TGCAGTGCTACGGAGGGGGGGGAGACCCAGTACTTC
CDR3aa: CSATEGGETQYF

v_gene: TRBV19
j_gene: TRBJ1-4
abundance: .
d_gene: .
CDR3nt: TGTGCCAGTAGCCTGCAACTGGCTACTGCGAAACAATGTTTT
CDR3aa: CASSLQLATAKQCF

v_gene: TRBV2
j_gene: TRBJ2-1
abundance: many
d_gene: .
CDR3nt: TGTGCCAGCAGTGAACCGGACGTACCCGAAGAGTTGAGCTCCTACAATGAGCAGTTCTTC
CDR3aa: CASSEPDVPEELSSYNEQFF

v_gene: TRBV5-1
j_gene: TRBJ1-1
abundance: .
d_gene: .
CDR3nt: TGTGCCAGCAGCCCGTACCCGGAGGGCACTTTCTTT
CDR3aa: CASSPYPEGTFF

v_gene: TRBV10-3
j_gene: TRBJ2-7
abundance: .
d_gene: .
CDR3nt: TGTGCCAGCAGGTCGGACGGGTACGAGCAGTACTTC
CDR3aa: CASRSDGYEQYF